Listed here is a single T cell receptor beta chain. Its antigen is still unknown. Diagnoses used clinical symptoms, serum thyroxine and TRAb, thyroid ultrasound and orbital computed tomography. This entry comes from a study of T cells in Graves' hyperthyroidism and ophthalmopathy. Study results and caveats: A median about 6 months before onset, the model predicted ophthalmopathy. Blood shared most expanded thyroid clonotypes above 0.001.

The CDR3 regions of TCR beta were amplified from RNA transcripts. The HTBI set primed first-round TCR CDR3 RT-PCR. TCRdb itself ran the multiplex PCR reads through MiXCR, one entry per CDR3 protein. The data show about 570,000 distinct CDR3 sequences, 40% to 55% seen once. The length of the CDR3 is 14 residues. Trimming cost V 3 bases and J 4 bases, with 7 bases left between them. Germline-derived CDR1 and CDR2 are MNHNS and SASEGT. The rearrangement uses TRBV6-1 and TRBJ2-6; no clear D gene. This clonotype was obtained from an adult woman with Graves' disease, either hyperthyroidism or ophthalmopathy (not recorded which). The specimen was peripheral blood or thyroid tissue (not recorded which). The CDR3 DNA reads as TGTGCCAGCAGTGACTGGGGAGGGGCCAACGTCCTGACTTTC. Its translation is CASSDWGGANVLTF.